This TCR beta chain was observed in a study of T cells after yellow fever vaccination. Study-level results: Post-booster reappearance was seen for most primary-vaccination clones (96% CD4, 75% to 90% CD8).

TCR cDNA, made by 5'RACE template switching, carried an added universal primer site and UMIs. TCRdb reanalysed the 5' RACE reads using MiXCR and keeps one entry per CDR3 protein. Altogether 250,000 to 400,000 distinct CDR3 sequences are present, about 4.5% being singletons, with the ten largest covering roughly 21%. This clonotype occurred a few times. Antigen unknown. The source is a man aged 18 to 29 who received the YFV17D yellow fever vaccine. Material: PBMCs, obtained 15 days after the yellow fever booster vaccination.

CDR3: CASSETRSGTQYF. In DNA, the CDR3 is TGCGCCAGCAGCGAGACCCGGTCGGGGACCCAGTACTTC. V is TRBV5-1 and J is TRBJ2-5; unclear D gene. CDR3 length: 13 amino acids. Per the germline V gene, CDR1 is SGHRS and CDR2 is YFSETQ. V lost 4 bases and J 7 bases, leaving 14 bases between the germline ends.